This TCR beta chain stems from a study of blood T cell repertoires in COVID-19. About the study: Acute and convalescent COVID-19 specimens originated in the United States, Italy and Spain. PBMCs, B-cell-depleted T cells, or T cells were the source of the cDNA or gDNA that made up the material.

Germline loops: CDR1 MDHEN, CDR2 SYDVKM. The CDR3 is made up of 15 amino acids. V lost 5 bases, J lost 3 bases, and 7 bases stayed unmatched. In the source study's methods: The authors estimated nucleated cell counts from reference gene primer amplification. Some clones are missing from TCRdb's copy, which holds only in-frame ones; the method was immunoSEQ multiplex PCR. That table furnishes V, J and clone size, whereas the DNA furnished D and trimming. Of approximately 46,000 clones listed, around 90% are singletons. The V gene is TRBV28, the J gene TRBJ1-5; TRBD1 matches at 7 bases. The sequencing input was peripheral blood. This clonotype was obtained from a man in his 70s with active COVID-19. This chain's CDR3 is CASSTGTANNQPQHF. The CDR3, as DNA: TGTGCCAGCAGTACCGGGACAGCTAACAATCAGCCCCAGCATTTT.